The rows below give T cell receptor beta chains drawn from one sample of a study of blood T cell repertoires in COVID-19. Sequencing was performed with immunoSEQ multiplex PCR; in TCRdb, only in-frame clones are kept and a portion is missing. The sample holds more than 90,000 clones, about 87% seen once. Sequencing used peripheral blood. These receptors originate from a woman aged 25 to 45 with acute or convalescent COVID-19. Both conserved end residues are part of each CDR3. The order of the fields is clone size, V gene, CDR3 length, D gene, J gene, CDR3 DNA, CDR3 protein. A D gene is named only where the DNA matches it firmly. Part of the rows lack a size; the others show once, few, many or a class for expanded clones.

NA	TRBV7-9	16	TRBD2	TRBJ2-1	TGTGCCAGCAGCTCGAATGTAGCGGGCCCCTACAATGAGCAGTTCTTC	CASSSNVAGPYNEQFF
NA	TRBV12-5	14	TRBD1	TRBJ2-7	TGTGCTAGTGGTCAACCGGACAGGAGGTACGAGCAGTACTTC	CASGQPDRRYEQYF
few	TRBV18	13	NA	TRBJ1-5	TGTGCCAGCTCACCTTTAATTAATCAGCCCCAGCATTTT	CASSPLINQPQHF
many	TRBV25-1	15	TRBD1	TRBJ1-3	TGTGCCAGCAGTGCATACAGGACAGGCGGAAACACCATATATTTT	CASSAYRTGGNTIYF
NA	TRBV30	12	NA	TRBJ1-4	TGTGCCTGGAGTGTCCAGGGTGAAAAACTGTTTTTT	CAWSVQGEKLFF
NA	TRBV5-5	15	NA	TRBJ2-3	TGTGCCAGCAGCTCTTACGGGGTTAGCACAGATACGCAGTATTTT	CASSSYGVSTDTQYF
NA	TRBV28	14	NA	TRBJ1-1	TGTGCCAGCAGTTCCACAACACCGAACACTGAAGCTTTCTTT	CASSSTTPNTEAFF
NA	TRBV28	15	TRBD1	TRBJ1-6	TGTGCCAGCACCCTCGGGACAGGGGGCTACTCACCCCTCCACTTT	CASTLGTGGYSPLHF
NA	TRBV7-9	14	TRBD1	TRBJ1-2	TGTGCCAGCAGCTTTGACAGGGGGGGCTATGGCTACACCTTC	CASSFDRGGYGYTF
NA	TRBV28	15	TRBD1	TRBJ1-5	TGTGCCAGCAGTTTGAGACAGGGGGATGGACAGCCCCAGCATTTT	CASSLRQGDGQPQHF
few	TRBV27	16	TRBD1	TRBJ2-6	TGTGCCAGCAGTTTACGACAGGGCTCTGGGGCCAACGTCCTGACTTTC	CASSLRQGSGANVLTF
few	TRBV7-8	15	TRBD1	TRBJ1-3	TGTGCCAGCAGCCCAGGGGGCCGCTCTGGAAACACCATATATTTT	CASSPGGRSGNTIYF
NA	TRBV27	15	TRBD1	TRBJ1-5	TGTGCCAGCAGACAGGACAGGGGGCTGAATCAGCCCCAGCATTTT	CASRQDRGLNQPQHF
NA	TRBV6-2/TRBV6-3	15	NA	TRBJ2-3	TGTGCCAGCAGCGTACAGAGTCCGAGCACAGATACGCAGTATTTT	CASSVQSPSTDTQYF
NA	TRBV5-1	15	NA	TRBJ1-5	TGCGCCAGCAGCTTGGCGGGACTGCCCGAACAGCCCCAGCATTTT	CASSLAGLPEQPQHF
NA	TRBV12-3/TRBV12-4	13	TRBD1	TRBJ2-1	TGTGCCAGCAAGGGGGCAGAGCCCGTGGGGCAGTTCTTC	CASKGAEPVGQFF
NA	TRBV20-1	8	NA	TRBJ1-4	TGCAGTGCGGGCGGGGGTTTTTTT	CSAGGGFF
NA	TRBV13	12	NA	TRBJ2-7	TGTGCCAGCAGCCTCAGGGGCTACGAGCAGTACTTC	CASSLRGYEQYF
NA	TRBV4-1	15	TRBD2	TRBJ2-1	TGCGCCGCAAGGGATACTAGCGGGGGAAACAATGAGCAGTTCTTC	CAARDTSGGNNEQFF
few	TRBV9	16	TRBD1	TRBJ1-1	TGTGCCAGCAGCGAGAGGGACGTGACAGGGGTGACTGAAGCTTTCTTT	CASSERDVTGVTEAFF